The 18 T cell receptor beta chains below all came from one sample that was sequenced in a study of blood T cell repertoires in COVID-19. This table comes from immunoSEQ multiplex PCR, and its TCRdb copy is limited to in-frame clones, with some not included. The repertoire holds approximately 500,000 clones, with roughly nine tenths as singletons. Source material: peripheral blood. These receptor sequences come from a woman aged 45-65 years with COVID-19, enrolled during active disease.

The chain couples TRBV9 to TRBJ2-3, with TRBD2 matching over 11 bases. V lost 0 bases, J lost 4 bases, and 10 bases stayed unmatched. The CDR3 loop spans 18 amino acids. Germline CDR1 SGDLS, CDR2 YYNGEE. In DNA form, the CDR3 reads TGTGCCAGCAGCGTAGTCACTAGCGGGGGAGCAACGGCAGATACGCAGTATTTT. Its protein product is CASSVVTSGGATADTQYF. Full variable domain (outside the CDR3, taken from reference TRBV9 and TRBJ2-3): DSGVTQTPKHLITATGQRVTLRCSPRSGDLSVYWYQQSLDQGLQFLIQYYNGEERAKGNILERFSAQQFPDLHSELNLSSLELGDSALYFCASSVVTSGGATADTQYFGPGTRLTVL.

As DNA, the CDR3 is TGTGCCTGGCAAGAGGGCCCCTCAGCTTTCTTT. It yields the protein CAWQEGPSAFF. This chain joins TRBV30 and TRBJ1-1; unclear D gene. The CDR3 loop spans 11 amino acids. V was cut by 5 bases and J by 10 bases, with 14 bases left in between. Germline values: CDR1 GTSNPN, CDR2 SVGIG (reference sequence).

This chain uses TRBV6-1 with TRBJ2-7; 7 bases are a match to TRBD1. The CDR3 length is 14 residues. The germline CDR1 and CDR2 sequences are MNHNS and SASEGT. After removal of 3 bases from V and 0 bases from J, the junction contained 2 bases not matched to a gene. The CDR3 nucleotides read TGTGCCAGCAGTGATGGGGACAGCTCCTACGAGCAGTACTTC. Its protein is CASSDGDSSYEQYF.

The chain recombines TRBV12-5 with TRBJ2-3; 7 bases map to TRBD1. V trimming: 0 bases; J trimming: 2 bases; junction bases outside the gene matches: 14. Germline V lookup: CDR1 LGHNT, CDR2 FRNRAP. This CDR3 is built from 19 residues. The CDR3 loop is CASGLVSGVRDSLTDTQYF. CDR3 in DNA: TGTGCTAGTGGTTTGGTGTCAGGGGTTCGGGACAGTCTCACAGATACGCAGTATTTT. The variable domain in full, completed from reference TRBV12-5 and TRBJ2-3, reads DARVTQTPRHKVTEMGQEVTMRCQPILGHNTVFWYRQTMMQGLELLAYFRNRAPLDDSGMPKDRFSAEMPDATLATLKIQPSEPRDSAVYFCASGLVSGVRDSLTDTQYFGPGTRLTVL.

The count of this clone is one. The chain is built from TRBV6-4 and TRBJ1-5; D is unresolved. CDR1 and CDR2 from the germline V gene are MRHNA and SNTAGT. CDR3 length equals 13 residues. Trimming shortened V by 0 bases and J by 7 bases, and 7 bases separated the two germline ends. CDR3 sequence reads: CASSDSFIQPQHF. Written as DNA, the CDR3 is TGTGCCAGCAGTGACTCGTTTATCCAGCCCCAGCATTTT.

CDR3 residues: CASSLEDRGELFF. As DNA, the CDR3 is TGTGCCAGCAGCTTAGAGGACAGGGGGGAGCTGTTTTTT. This chain connects TRBV11-3 to TRBJ2-2, with 7 bases lining up with TRBD1. After removal of 0 bases from V and 8 bases from J, the junction contained 0 bases not matched to a gene. Germline loops: CDR1 SGHNT, CDR2 YENEEA. CDR3 size: 13 residues. The full variable domain, in which reference TRBV11-3 and TRBJ2-2 provide the parts outside the CDR3, is EAGVVQSPRYKIIEKKQPVAFWCNPISGHNTLYWYLQNLGQGPELLIRYENEEAVDDSQLPKDRFSAERLKGVDSTLKIQPAELGDSAVYLCASSLEDRGELFFGEGSRLTVL.

This clone occurred a few times. This chain links TRBV5-1 with TRBJ1-1, with D unclear. V lost 2 bases and J lost 1, with 15 bases in between. CDR1 and CDR2 (germline): SGHRS, YFSETQ. The CDR3 spans 16 residues. The chain's CDR3 is CASSLNFQRPNTEAFF. The CDR3, as DNA: TGCGCCAGCAGCTTAAACTTCCAGCGACCGAACACTGAAGCTTTCTTT.

The gene calls are TRBV24-1 and TRBJ2-3, with D perhaps TRBD1 (5 bases). The ends were cut back, 2 bases at V and 1 base at J, with 9 bases in the middle. CDR3 size: 15 residues. Germline CDR1 and CDR2: KGHDR and SFDVKD. CDR3 sequence (DNA): TGTGCCACCAGTGATTGGTCCAGGGGCACAGATACGCAGTATTTT. Its translation is CATSDWSRGTDTQYF.

This rearrangement joins TRBV12-5 to TRBJ2-1, with D perhaps TRBD2 (5 bases). The CDR3 contains 14 residues. CDR1 and CDR2 (germline): LGHNT, FRNRAP. Trimming stripped 6 bases from V and 3 bases from J, with 12 bases between. CDR3 protein: CASGFIGVYNEQFF. Written as DNA, the CDR3 is TGTGCTAGTGGCTTTATCGGGGTCTACAATGAGCAGTTCTTC.

The chain carries TRBV10-1 and TRBJ2-1; TRBD2 matches at 11 bases. J lost 8 bases, V lost 8 bases, and 8 bases had no gene match. In germline, CDR1 is WNHNN, CDR2 SYGVQD (reference sequence). The CDR3 has 14 amino acids. This chain's CDR3 is CASSVTSGGDEQFF. The CDR3 DNA is TGCGCCAGCTCAGTTACTAGCGGGGGTGATGAGCAGTTCTTC.

The chain employs TRBV24-1 and TRBJ2-3; 10 positions agree with TRBD1. J was trimmed by 2 bases and V by 3 bases; bases with no gene match: 4. In germline, CDR1 is KGHDR, CDR2 SFDVKD. The CDR3 sequence is 16 residues long. In DNA form, the CDR3 reads TGTGCCACCAGTGATCCGGGACAGGGGAACACAGATACGCAGTATTTT. Its protein is CATSDPGQGNTDTQYF.

This clone was counted a single time. The chain links TRBV7-8 to TRBJ2-2, with 8 bases fitting TRBD1. This CDR3 comprises 15 residues. Germline assignment: CDR1 SGHVS and CDR2 FQNEAQ. V dropped 4 bases and J dropped 7; count of bases not matched to a gene: 8. The CDR3 DNA sequence: TGTGCCAGCAGCTCCCGGACAGGGAAAGACGGGGAGCTGTTTTTT. Translating it yields CASSSRTGKDGELFF.

This chain links TRBV27 with TRBJ1-1; a possible D gene is TRBD1 (5 bases). The CDR3 runs to 15 residues. Trimming removed 5 bases at V and 4 bases at J, with 17 bases between. The V gene's germline CDR1 is MNHEY and CDR2 SMNVEV (reference sequence). CDR3: CASSPRTRVSTEAFF. Here the CDR3 DNA reads TGTGCCAGCAGTCCTCGGACACGAGTGAGCACTGAAGCTTTCTTT.

This chain connects TRBV9 to TRBJ2-1; TRBD2 matches 10 bases. The CDR3 runs 17 residues. Germline V gene lookup returns CDR1 SGDLS and CDR2 YYNGEE. After removal of 0 bases from V and 8 bases from J, the junction contained 11 bases not matched to a gene. Written as DNA, the CDR3 is TGTGCCAGCAGCGTAGGCCTCAGCGGGGGGGCCTGGGATGAGCAGTTCTTC. This codes for CASSVGLSGGAWDEQFF.

This chain's CDR3 is CASSLATQGGEQYF. The CDR3 nucleotides are TGTGCCAGCAGCTTAGCGACCCAGGGGGGCGAGCAGTACTTC. The V and J genes are TRBV7-2 and TRBJ2-7, with D perhaps TRBD1 (7 bases). Trimming stripped 0 bases from V and 6 bases from J, with 12 bases between. CDR3 size: 14 residues. From germline, CDR1 is SGHTA and CDR2 FQGNSA.

This clone was seen a few times. The chain joins TRBV7-9 to TRBJ1-5; 10 bases agree with TRBD1. The CDR3 length is 12 residues. CDR1 is SEHNR, CDR2 FQNEAQ, per germline (reference sequence). The CDR3 loop reads CATGQGYQPQHF. CDR3 bases: TGTGCGACGGGACAGGGGTATCAGCCCCAGCATTTT.

This clone was counted once. CDR3 nucleotide sequence: TGTGCCAGCAGTCCCGGGACAGGGGCCTCTTCCAATTCACCCCTCCACTTT. It encodes CASSPGTGASSNSPLHF. This rearrangement joins TRBV6-6 to TRBJ1-6; 10 bases align to TRBD1. There are 17 residues in the CDR3. V lost 5 bases and J lost 7; bases outside the gene matches: 11. Germline V gives CDR1 MNHNY, CDR2 SVGAGI (reference sequence).

CDR3 sequence reads: CASSGRTGDGYTF. The CDR3 nucleotides read TGTGCCAGCAGCGGCCGGACAGGGGATGGCTACACCTTC. V gene TRBV5-4 combines with J gene TRBJ1-2; 9 nucleotides align to TRBD1. V lost 4 bases and J lost 6; bases outside the gene matches: 4. Germline lookup yields CDR1 SGHNT and CDR2 YYREEE (reference sequence). The CDR3 is 13 residues long.